One sample yielded the 9 T cell receptor beta chains listed below, sequenced in a study of TIL therapy for anti-PD-1-resistant metastatic lung cancer. This was the immunoSEQ v3 assay. Profiling relied on immunoSEQ multiplex PCR, and the TCRdb table lists in-frame clones only, not all of them. Of under 8,000 clones in the sample, 60% to 70% were seen once. Time point denoted: pre-treatment sample, taken before nivolumab and TIL therapy. Most excised metastases sampled were pleural nodules or supraclavicular lymph nodes. The sample was tumor tissue, taken at baseline. The receptors were sampled from a person aged 25 to 85 with non-small cell lung cancer.

The CDR3 region is CASSATGQETQYF. The CDR3 bases are TGCGCCAGCAGCGCAACAGGTCAGGAGACCCAGTACTTC. V is TRBV5-1 and J is TRBJ2-5; D possibly corresponds to TRBD1 (5 bases). V dropped 4 bases and J dropped 5 bases, with 12 bases sitting between them. Germline V gene data show CDR1 as SGHRS and CDR2 as YFSETQ. This CDR3 has 13 amino acids.

The chain employs TRBV12-1 and TRBJ2-5; no DNA check was done on the table's D call, TRBD2. TRBV12-1 corresponds to a pseudogene. The length of the CDR3 is 15 residues. The CDR3: CASSARQEREETQYF. In DNA, the CDR3 is TGTGCCAGCAGCGCCCGCCAAGAAAGAGAAGAGACCCAGTACTTC.

A single count supports this clone. The chain joins TRBV19 to TRBJ1-2; TRBD1 matches 7 bases. Trimming took 3 bases from V and 1 from J; bases not matched to a gene: 8. Germline loops: CDR1 LNHDA, CDR2 SQIVND (reference sequence). The CDR3 length is 16 residues. In DNA, the CDR3 is TGTGCCAGTAGTATGGCGACGGGACAGTTTAACTATGGCTACACCTTC. As protein: CASSMATGQFNYGYTF.

This chain's CDR3 is CASSLGLAGADTQYF. The CDR3, as DNA: TGTGCCAGCAGCCTCGGACTAGCGGGAGCAGATACGCAGTATTTT. V is TRBV6-4 and J is TRBJ2-3; 13 bases are a match to TRBD2. The CDR3 extends over 15 amino acids. The V gene end was trimmed by 6 bases and the J gene end by 4 bases; junction bases not matched to a gene: 4. Germline V gene data show CDR1 as MRHNA and CDR2 as SNTAGT.

The chain recombines TRBV19 with TRBJ1-5; a weak D match, TRBD1 (6 bases). With 5 bases removed from V and 6 bases from J, the gap between germline ends came to 11 bases. This CDR3 contains 13 residues. Germline lookup yields CDR1 LNHDA and CDR2 SQIVND (reference sequence). The CDR3 protein is CASSVRGFQPQHF. The CDR3 DNA reads as TGTGCCAGTAGTGTCAGGGGTTTTCAGCCCCAGCATTTT.

Details on this clone: Other DNA sequences of this sample code for an identical CDR3. The V gene is TRBV6-2 or TRBV6-3, the J gene TRBJ2-7; possible D gene TRBD2, 6 bases. Trimming shortened V by 3 bases and J by 2 bases, and 8 bases separated the two germline ends. Germline V lookup: CDR1 MNHEY, CDR2 SVGEGT. This CDR3 contains 13 residues. CDR3 sequence reads: CASSYSGAYEQYF. CDR3 nucleotides: TGTGCCAGCAGTTATAGCGGAGCCTACGAGCAGTACTTC.

The chain is built from TRBV6-1 and TRBJ1-6, with TRBD1 matching 7 bases. V gave up 2 bases and J gave up 5 bases; unmatched junction bases: 12. The CDR3 totals 18 residues. Germline values: CDR1 MNHNS, CDR2 SASEGT. CDR3 sequence (DNA): TGTGCCAGCAGTGAAAGAAGGGGGCAGGGGGTAAATAATTCACCCCTCCACTTT. It encodes CASSERRGQGVNNSPLHF.

The rearrangement uses TRBV6-5 and TRBJ2-3, with D perhaps matching TRBD1 (5 bases). Trimming left V 5 bases short and J 5 bases short, with 8 bases between. The CDR3 covers 12 residues. Germline V gene data show CDR1 as MNHEY and CDR2 as SVGAGI. CDR3 nucleotide sequence: TGTGCCAGCAGTCTAACAGGAGATACGCAGTATTTT. It encodes CASSLTGDTQYF.

V is TRBV19 and J is TRBJ1-5, with D perhaps TRBD1 (6 bases). The ends were cut back, 3 bases at V and 7 bases at J, with 13 bases in the middle. This CDR3 has 14 amino acids. Looked up from germline, CDR1 is LNHDA and CDR2 is SQIVND (reference sequence). The CDR3 region is CASSIRGPEQPQHF. Here the CDR3 DNA reads TGTGCCAGTAGTATCCGGGGGCCAGAGCAGCCCCAGCATTTT.